This T cell receptor (beta chain) was sequenced in a study of graft-versus-host responses after intestinal transplantation. As for the study in general: The transplants performed in recipients were multivisceral, liver-intestinal, or isolated intestinal. Every recipient underwent anti-thymocyte globulin induction, then tacrolimus and steroids for roughly 3 years. Study results and caveats: Allografts from individuals with graft-donor T cell macrochimerism displayed high graft-versus-host to host-versus-graft clonal ratios. An association linked early post-transplant HvG declines with peak circulating GvH clone levels.

Libraries were prepared by immunoSEQ multiplex PCR; TCRdb keeps only in-frame clonotypes and omits some of them. The sample includes fewer than 50,000 clones, approximately 84% of them seen just once. Per germline, CDR1 SGHNT and CDR2 YYREEE (reference sequence). Trimming pared 4 bases from V and 2 bases from J, leaving 12 bases between. This CDR3 contains 14 residues. Of note for this clone: Its antigen is unidentified.

The chain employs TRBV5-4 and TRBJ2-5; D not resolved. The sample here was unstimulated CD4+ T cells sorted from spleen or lymph node cells, taken before transplant. The TCR comes from a human donor who was the organ donor for an intestinal transplant. The CDR3 nucleotides are TGTGCCAGCAGCCCCGCCGGGCGGCAAGAGACCCAGTACTTC. It encodes CASSPAGRQETQYF.